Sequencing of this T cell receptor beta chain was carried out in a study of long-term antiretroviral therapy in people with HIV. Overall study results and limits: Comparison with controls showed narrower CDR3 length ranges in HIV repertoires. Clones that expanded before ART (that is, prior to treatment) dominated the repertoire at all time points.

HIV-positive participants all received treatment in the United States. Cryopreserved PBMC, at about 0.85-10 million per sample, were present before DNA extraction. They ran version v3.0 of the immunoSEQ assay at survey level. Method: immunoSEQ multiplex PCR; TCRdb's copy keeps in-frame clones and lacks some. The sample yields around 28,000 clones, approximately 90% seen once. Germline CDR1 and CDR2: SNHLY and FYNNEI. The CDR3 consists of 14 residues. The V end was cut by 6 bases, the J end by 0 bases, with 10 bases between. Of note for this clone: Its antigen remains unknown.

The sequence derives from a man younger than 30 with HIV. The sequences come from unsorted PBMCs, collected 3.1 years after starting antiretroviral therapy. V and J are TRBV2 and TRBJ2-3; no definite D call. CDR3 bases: TGTGCCAGCAGGGAGCAGACTAGCACAGATACGCAGTATTTT. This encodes CASREQTSTDTQYF.